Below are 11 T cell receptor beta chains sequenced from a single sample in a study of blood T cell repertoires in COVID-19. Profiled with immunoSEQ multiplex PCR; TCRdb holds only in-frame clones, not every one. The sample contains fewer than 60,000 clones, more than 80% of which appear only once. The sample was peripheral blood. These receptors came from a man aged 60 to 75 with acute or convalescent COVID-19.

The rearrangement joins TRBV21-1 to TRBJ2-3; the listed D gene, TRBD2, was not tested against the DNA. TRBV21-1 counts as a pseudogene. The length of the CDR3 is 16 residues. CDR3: CASSNSLAGGPDTQYF. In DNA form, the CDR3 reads TGTGCCAGCAGCAACTCTCTAGCGGGAGGGCCAGATACGCAGTATTTT.

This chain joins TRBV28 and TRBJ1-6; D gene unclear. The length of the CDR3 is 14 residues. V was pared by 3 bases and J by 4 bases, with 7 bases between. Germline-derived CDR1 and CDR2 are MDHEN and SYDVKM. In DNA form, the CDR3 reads TGTGCCAGCAGTTTGCACAGTTATAATTCACCCCTCCACTTT. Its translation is CASSLHSYNSPLHF.

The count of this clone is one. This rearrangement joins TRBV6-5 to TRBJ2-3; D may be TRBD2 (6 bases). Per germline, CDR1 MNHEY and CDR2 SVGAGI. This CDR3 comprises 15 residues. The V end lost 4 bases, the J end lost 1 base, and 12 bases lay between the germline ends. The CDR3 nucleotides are TGTGCCAGCAGTTTTCGGGGACTCCGCACAGATACGCAGTATTTT. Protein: CASSFRGLRTDTQYF.

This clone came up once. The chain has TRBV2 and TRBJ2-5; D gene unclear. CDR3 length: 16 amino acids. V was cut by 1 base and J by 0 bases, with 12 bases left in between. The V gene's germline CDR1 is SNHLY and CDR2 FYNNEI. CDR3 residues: CASSEVGSIYQETQYF. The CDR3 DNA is TGTGCCAGCAGTGAAGTTGGCTCGATTTACCAAGAGACCCAGTACTTC.

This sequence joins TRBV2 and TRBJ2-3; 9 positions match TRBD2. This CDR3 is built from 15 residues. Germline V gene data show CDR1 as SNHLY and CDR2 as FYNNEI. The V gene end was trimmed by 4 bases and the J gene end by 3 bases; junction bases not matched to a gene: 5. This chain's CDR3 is CASSALAGTTDTQYF. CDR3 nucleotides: TGTGCCAGCAGTGCGCTAGCGGGGACAACAGATACGCAGTATTTT. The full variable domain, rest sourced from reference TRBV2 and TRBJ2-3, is EPEVTQTPSHQVTQMGQEVILRCVPISNHLYFYWYRQILGQKVEFLVSFYNNEISEKSEIFDDQFSVERPDGSNFTLKIRSTKLEDSAMYFCASSALAGTTDTQYFGPGTRLTVL.

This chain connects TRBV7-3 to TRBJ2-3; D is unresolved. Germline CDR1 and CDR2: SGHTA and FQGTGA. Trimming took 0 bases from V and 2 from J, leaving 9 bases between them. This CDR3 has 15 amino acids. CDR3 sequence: CASSLTGGDTDTQYF. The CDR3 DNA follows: TGTGCCAGCAGCTTAACCGGCGGAGACACAGATACGCAGTATTTT.

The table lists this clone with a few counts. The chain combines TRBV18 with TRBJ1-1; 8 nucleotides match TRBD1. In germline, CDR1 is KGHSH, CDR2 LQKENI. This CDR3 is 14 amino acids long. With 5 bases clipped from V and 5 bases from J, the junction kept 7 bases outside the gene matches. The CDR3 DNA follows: TGTGCCAGCTCATTCGGACAGGGTGAAACTGAAGCTTTCTTT. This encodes CASSFGQGETEAFF.

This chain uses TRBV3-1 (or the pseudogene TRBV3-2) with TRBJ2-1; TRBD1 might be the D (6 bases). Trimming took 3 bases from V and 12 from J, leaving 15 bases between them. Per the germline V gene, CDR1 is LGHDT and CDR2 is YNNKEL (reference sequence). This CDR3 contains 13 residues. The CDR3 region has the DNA TGTGCCAGCAGCCAGGACAGAAAATCGGGGCAGTTCTTC. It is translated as CASSQDRKSGQFF.

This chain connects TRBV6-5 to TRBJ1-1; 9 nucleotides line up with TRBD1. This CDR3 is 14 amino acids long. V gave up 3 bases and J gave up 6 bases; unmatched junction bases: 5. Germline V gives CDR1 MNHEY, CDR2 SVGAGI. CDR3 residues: CASSYNRGPSEAFF. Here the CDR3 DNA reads TGTGCCAGCAGTTATAACAGGGGGCCCTCTGAAGCTTTCTTT.

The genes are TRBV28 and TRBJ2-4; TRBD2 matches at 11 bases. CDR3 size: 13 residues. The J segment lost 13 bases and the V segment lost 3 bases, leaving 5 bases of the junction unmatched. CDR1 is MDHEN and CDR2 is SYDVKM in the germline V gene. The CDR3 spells CASSFRGLAEQYF. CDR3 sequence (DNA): TGTGCCAGCAGTTTCAGGGGACTAGCGGAGCAGTACTTC.

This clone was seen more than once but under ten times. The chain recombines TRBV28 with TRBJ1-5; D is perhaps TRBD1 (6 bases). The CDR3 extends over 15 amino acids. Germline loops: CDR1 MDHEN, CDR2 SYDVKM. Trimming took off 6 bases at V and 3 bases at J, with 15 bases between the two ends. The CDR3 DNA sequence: TGTGCCAGCAGCTACCGGGACACCTCCAATCAGCCCCAGCATTTT. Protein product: CASSYRDTSNQPQHF.